The 28 T cell receptor beta chains given below trace back to one sample, sequenced in a study of blood T cell repertoires in COVID-19. The assay was immunoSEQ multiplex PCR, and TCRdb's table has in-frame clones only and misses some. This sample yields over 250,000 clones, of which over 80% are seen a single time; 1.5% belongs to the top ten. Sequenced sample: peripheral blood. The origin of the receptors is a woman between 40 and 50 years old who had recovered from COVID-19.

As regards this clone: Other DNA sequences of this sample code for an identical CDR3. The DNA of the CDR3 is TGTGCCAGCTCACCAGACAGGGATTCACCCCTCCACTTT. It codes for CASSPDRDSPLHF. The V gene is TRBV18, the J gene TRBJ1-6; 7 bases fit TRBD1. Per germline, CDR1 KGHSH and CDR2 LQKENI. Unmatched junction bases numbered 0, after V lost 2 bases and J lost 8 bases. There are 13 residues in the CDR3.

The chain is built from TRBV7-9 and TRBJ1-2; 8 nucleotides line up with TRBD1. V was clipped by 5 bases and J by 8 bases; unmatched bases: 7. From germline, CDR1 is SEHNR and CDR2 FQNEAQ (reference sequence). The CDR3 is 13 residues long. As DNA, the CDR3 is TGTGCCAGCAGCCATAGACAGGGGCTGGGCTACACCTTC. Translation: CASSHRQGLGYTF.

As regards this clone: Other nucleotide sequences in the sample specify the same CDR3. V and J are TRBV3-1 (or the pseudogene TRBV3-2) and TRBJ1-5; D is ambiguous. The CDR3 extends over 16 amino acids. The germline V gene encodes CDR1 LGHDT and CDR2 YNNKEL (reference sequence). The V end lost 0 bases, the J end lost 0 bases, and 9 bases lay between the germline ends. This CDR3 reads CASSQDGPYSNQPQHF. In DNA form, the CDR3 reads TGTGCCAGCAGCCAAGATGGCCCTTATAGCAATCAGCCCCAGCATTTT.

This rearrangement joins TRBV23-1 to TRBJ2-7; 8 nucleotides line up with TRBD1. TRBV23-1 is given ORF status, its function remaining uncertain. The CDR3 contains 17 residues. With V trimmed by 2 bases and J by 0 bases, 9 bases remained unmatched. CDR3 loop: CASSQTVGTGDSYEQYF. The DNA of the CDR3 is TGCGCCAGCAGTCAAACCGTGGGGACAGGAGACTCCTACGAGCAGTACTTC.

The rearrangement uses TRBV20-1 and TRBJ2-1, with D possibly matching TRBD1 (5 bases). Germline CDR1 is DFQATT and CDR2 is SNEGSKA (reference sequence). V lost 5 bases and J lost 4, with 6 bases in between. CDR3 size: 11 residues. CDR3 amino acids: CSAGAYNEQFF. In DNA form, the CDR3 reads TGCAGTGCTGGGGCTTACAATGAGCAGTTCTTC.

In its sample, this clone was seen once. The chain links TRBV3-1 (or the pseudogene TRBV3-2) to TRBJ1-1, with 7 bases matching TRBD1. V was clipped by 1 base and J by 3 bases; unmatched bases: 5. The CDR3 is made up of 15 amino acids. Germline CDR1 and CDR2: LGHDT and YNNKEL (reference sequence). CDR3 sequence (DNA): TGTGCCAGCAGCCAAGTCCCCCAGGGGGACACTGAAGCTTTCTTT. As protein: CASSQVPQGDTEAFF.

This clone was counted once. The V call is TRBV5-6, the J call TRBJ2-1, with 13 bases identical to TRBD2. The CDR3 length is 17 residues. V lost 1 base and J lost 4; bases outside the gene matches: 5. Germline-derived CDR1 and CDR2 are SGHDT and YYEEEE. CDR3 loop: CASSLSTSGGNYNEQFF. CDR3 coding DNA: TGTGCCAGCAGCTTGTCGACTAGCGGGGGGAATTACAATGAGCAGTTCTTC.

The chain combines TRBV19 with TRBJ1-2, with 8 nucleotides matching TRBD1. V shed 7 bases and J 3 bases; nucleotides not matched to a gene: 13. Per the germline V gene, CDR1 is LNHDA and CDR2 is SQIVND (reference sequence). CDR3 size: 16 residues. CDR3 amino acids: CASTSTGQAFDYGYTF. The CDR3 coding sequence is TGTGCCAGTACCTCCACGGGACAGGCTTTCGACTATGGCTACACCTTC.

This chain uses TRBV10-1 with TRBJ1-1, with no clear D. Germline CDR1 is WNHNN and CDR2 is SYGVQD (reference sequence). The CDR3 totals 13 residues. V was trimmed by 4 bases and J by 0 bases, leaving 6 bases between them. DNA for the CDR3: TGCGCCAGCAGTGGATCGGTGAACACTGAAGCTTTCTTT. Translation gives CASSGSVNTEAFF.

This clone was detected a few times. The chain joins TRBV2 to TRBJ2-7; a weak D match, TRBD2 (5 bases). Germline V gene data show CDR1 as SNHLY and CDR2 as FYNNEI. This CDR3 has 12 residues. Trimming shortened V by 0 bases and J by 5 bases, and 5 bases separated the two germline ends. DNA of the CDR3: TGTGCCAGCAGTGAAGCCGGGGACGAGCAGTACTTC. Its protein product is CASSEAGDEQYF.

The V gene is TRBV27, the J gene TRBJ1-2; no firm D call. Deletions cut 5 bases from V and 3 bases from J, with 13 bases between. The CDR3 has 14 amino acids. The germline V gene has CDR1 MNHEY and CDR2 SMNVEV (reference sequence). CDR3 sequence: CASSLDREDYGYTF. Written as DNA, the CDR3 is TGTGCCAGCAGTCTCGACCGGGAAGACTATGGCTACACCTTC.

Details on this clone: The junction does not match germline at one end; this may be a read error. V is TRBV3-1 (or the pseudogene TRBV3-2) and J is TRBJ2-7, with a weak D call TRBD1 (6 bases). The CDR3 loop spans 11 amino acids. Germline V lookup: CDR1 LGHDT, CDR2 YNNKEL (reference sequence). The CDR3 sequence is CASSARDKEWF. In DNA form, the CDR3 reads TGTGCCAGCAGCGCCCGGGACAAGGAGTGGTTC.

The rearrangement uses TRBV12-3 or TRBV12-4 and TRBJ1-2, with D possibly TRBD1 on 5 matching bases. V gave up 4 bases and J gave up 4 bases, with 10 bases separating them. The CDR3 has 13 residues. CDR3 nucleotide sequence: TGTGCCAGCAGTTCTGGACACACCTATGGCTACACCTTC. Protein sequence: CASSSGHTYGYTF.

The chain links TRBV6-5 to TRBJ2-1, with 12 bases that match TRBD1. The CDR3 covers 15 residues. With 6 bases clipped from V and 11 bases from J, the junction kept 11 bases outside the gene matches. Looked up from germline, CDR1 is MNHEY and CDR2 is SVGAGI. CDR3 protein: CASRDRDRGRAQQFF. As DNA, the CDR3 is TGTGCCAGCAGGGACCGGGACAGGGGGCGCGCTCAGCAGTTCTTC.

The chain combines TRBV12-3 or TRBV12-4 with TRBJ1-2, with TRBD1 matching 7 bases. The CDR3 contains 13 residues. J lost 5 bases, V lost 6 bases, and 6 bases had no gene match. CDR3 coding DNA: TGTGCCAGCAGCACAGGGGCTCGATATGGCTACACCTTC. Its protein product is CASSTGARYGYTF.

The chain recombines TRBV19 with TRBJ1-3; D perhaps matches TRBD1 (5 bases). Trimming cost V 8 bases and J 2 bases, with 19 bases left between them. The CDR3 length is 16 residues. CDR1 and CDR2 (germline): LNHDA, SQIVND (reference sequence). For the CDR3, the DNA is TGTGCCAGTGATGCCTTGCCGGGGGTACCTGGAAACACCATATATTTT. It yields the protein CASDALPGVPGNTIYF.

V usage is TRBV5-5 and J usage is TRBJ1-1; TRBD1 might be the D (5 bases). Trimming took 2 bases from V and 0 from J, leaving 11 bases between them. The CDR3 has 15 amino acids. Germline loops: CDR1 SGHKS, CDR2 YYEKEE (reference sequence). The CDR3 DNA is TGTGCCAGCAGCTTTGCAGGGCTCATGAACACTGAAGCTTTCTTT. It codes for CASSFAGLMNTEAFF.

J is TRBJ2-7 and V is TRBV5-5, with 7 bases fitting TRBD2. Germline CDR1 SGHKS, CDR2 YYEKEE (reference sequence). V lost 0 bases to trimming and J lost 3 bases; unmatched junction nucleotides: 9. CDR3 size: 16 residues. The CDR3 here is CASSLATSGRDYEQYF. The CDR3 region has the DNA TGTGCCAGCAGCTTGGCCACGTCAGGGAGGGACTACGAGCAGTACTTC.

CDR3 DNA: TGTGCCAGCAGCTTAATCGGGGATCAGCCCCAGCATTTT. Its translation: CASSLIGDQPQHF. The chain recombines TRBV7-9 with TRBJ1-5; D remains ambiguous. Trimming shortened V by 2 bases and J by 5 bases, and 7 bases separated the two germline ends. Germline V CDR1 and CDR2: SEHNR, FQNEAQ (reference sequence). This CDR3 contains 13 residues. Using reference TRBV7-9 and TRBJ1-5 for the parts outside the CDR3, the full variable domain is DTGVSQNPRHKITKRGQNVTFRCDPISEHNRLYWYRQTLGQGPEFLTYFQNEAQLEKSRLLSDRFSAERPKGSFSTLEIQRTEQGDSAMYLCASSLIGDQPQHFGDGTRLSIL.

The chain links TRBV9 to TRBJ2-3, with D possibly being TRBD1 (6 bases). V dropped 0 bases and J dropped 0 bases, with 17 bases sitting between them. Germline CDR1 is SGDLS and CDR2 is YYNGEE. This CDR3 has 18 residues. The CDR3 DNA reads as TGTGCCAGCAGCGTAGTAGGTTTGGGCAGGGGTAGCACAGATACGCAGTATTTT. Encoded protein: CASSVVGLGRGSTDTQYF. The full variable domain, completed using reference TRBV9 and TRBJ2-3, is DSGVTQTPKHLITATGQRVTLRCSPRSGDLSVYWYQQSLDQGLQFLIQYYNGEERAKGNILERFSAQQFPDLHSELNLSSLELGDSALYFCASSVVGLGRGSTDTQYFGPGTRLTVL.

This clone was seen more than once but under ten times. The CDR3 sequence is CASSVGGIGNTIYF. The CDR3 region has the DNA TGTGCCAGCAGCGTAGGAGGGATAGGAAACACCATATATTTT. The rearrangement uses TRBV9 and TRBJ1-3; D gene unclear. This CDR3 is 14 amino acids long. V was trimmed by 0 bases and J by 4 bases, leaving 8 bases between them. Germline V CDR1 and CDR2: SGDLS, YYNGEE.

This chain joins TRBV5-5 and TRBJ1-2; 7 bases align to TRBD1. With 0 bases clipped from V and 8 bases from J, the junction kept 4 bases outside the gene matches. Germline CDR1 and CDR2: SGHKS and YYEKEE (reference sequence). The CDR3 is 13 residues long. The chain's CDR3 is CASSLEGAGGYTF. In DNA form, the CDR3 reads TGTGCCAGCAGCTTGGAGGGGGCAGGAGGCTACACCTTC.

This clone was observed once. The chain has TRBV27 and TRBJ2-1, with D tentatively TRBD2 (5 bases). Germline V gene lookup returns CDR1 MNHEY and CDR2 SMNVEV (reference sequence). The CDR3 spans 13 residues. Trimming took off 1 base at V and 9 bases at J, with 10 bases between the two ends. In DNA form, the CDR3 reads TGTGCCAGCAGTTTATACGGTCGGGGTGAGCAGTTCTTC. It is translated as CASSLYGRGEQFF.

The chain employs TRBV5-1 and TRBJ1-1, with 7 bases fitting TRBD1. The length of the CDR3 is 14 residues. V was pared by 4 bases and J by 0 bases, with 3 bases of the junction left unmatched. The germline CDR1 and CDR2 sequences are SGHRS and YFSETQ. This chain's CDR3 is CASSAQGMNTEAFF. The CDR3 coding sequence is TGCGCCAGCAGCGCACAGGGGATGAACACTGAAGCTTTCTTT.

The V and J genes are TRBV2 and TRBJ2-2; no reliable D call. The CDR3 has 14 amino acids. Germline CDR1 reads SNHLY; CDR2 reads FYNNEI. V was shortened by 5 bases and J by 3 bases, with 10 bases between the two germline ends. The CDR3 loop is CASSSQSYTGELFF. The CDR3 DNA follows: TGTGCCAGCAGTTCACAGAGTTACACCGGGGAGCTGTTTTTT.

This chain links TRBV2 with TRBJ2-7; 7 bases fit TRBD1. Trimming at V came to 6 bases and at J to 2 bases, leaving 4 bases not matched to a gene. CDR1 and CDR2 (germline): SNHLY, FYNNEI. CDR3 length: 13 residues. The CDR3 DNA sequence: TGTGCCAGCAGGAGGACAGGAACCTACGAGCAGTACTTC. Translation gives CASRRTGTYEQYF.

This chain links TRBV6-6 with TRBJ1-5; D is undetermined. V lost 5 bases and J 0 bases, leaving 11 bases between the germline ends. Germline V gives CDR1 MNHNY, CDR2 SVGAGI (reference sequence). The CDR3 contains 15 residues. The CDR3 spells CASSPDTYSNQPQHF. The CDR3 DNA sequence: TGTGCCAGCAGTCCAGACACCTATAGCAATCAGCCCCAGCATTTT.

The J gene is TRBJ1-1, the V gene TRBV6-6; perhaps TRBD1 as D (5 bases). The CDR3 sequence is 16 residues long. Germline values: CDR1 MNHNY, CDR2 SVGAGI (reference sequence). The germline V and J ends were trimmed by 0 bases and 0 bases, with 11 bases remaining between them. The CDR3 is CASSYSRRGMNTEAFF. In DNA, the CDR3 is TGTGCCAGCAGTTACTCGAGGCGGGGCATGAACACTGAAGCTTTCTTT.